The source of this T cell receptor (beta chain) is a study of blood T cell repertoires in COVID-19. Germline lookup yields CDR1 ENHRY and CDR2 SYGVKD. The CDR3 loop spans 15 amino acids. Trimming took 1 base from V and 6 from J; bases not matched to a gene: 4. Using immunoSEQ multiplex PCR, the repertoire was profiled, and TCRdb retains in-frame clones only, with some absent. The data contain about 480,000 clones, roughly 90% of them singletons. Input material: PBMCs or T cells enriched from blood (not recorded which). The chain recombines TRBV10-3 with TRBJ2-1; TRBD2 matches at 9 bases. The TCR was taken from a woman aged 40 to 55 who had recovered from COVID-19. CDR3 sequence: CAISELAGVLNEQFF. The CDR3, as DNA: TGTGCCATCAGTGAGTTAGCGGGAGTACTCAATGAGCAGTTCTTC.